This TCR beta chain was documented in a study of cytomegalovirus exposure and HLA in healthy donors. Note on this clone: As yet, its antigen is unknown.

General study points: A later analysis associated roughly 15,000 TCR beta sequences with HLA alleles at a 0.05 false discovery rate.

It was with 60 Vbeta and 13 Jbeta primers that the PCR ran. The repertoire was sequenced with immunoSEQ multiplex PCR; TCRdb's copy has only in-frame clones and lacks some. The table records 180,000 or so clones, about four fifths of them present only once. Trimming removed 2 bases from V and 7 bases from J, with 9 bases in between. The CDR3 has 14 residues. Per germline, CDR1 MNHEY and CDR2 SVGAGI. Sequences were obtained from PBMCs. J is TRBJ1-6 and V is TRBV6-5; a possible D gene is TRBD1 (6 bases). The receptor was isolated from a male donor in good health and CMV-seronegative. CDR3 sequence (DNA): TGTGCCAGCAGTTACGCAGGGGAGAATTCACCCCTCCACTTT. Residues: CASSYAGENSPLHF.